The rows below give T cell receptor beta chains drawn from one sample of a study of OX40 agonist ivuxolimab in advanced cancers. The assay was immunoSEQ multiplex PCR, and TCRdb's table has in-frame clones only and misses some. The sample lists about 80,000 clones, around 86% occurring once. Sequences were derived from CD4+ or CD8+ T cells sorted from blood, sampled in a trial of the OX40 agonist ivuxolimab. Every receptor here comes from an adult with an advanced solid tumor such as melanoma, head and neck, liver or kidney cancer. Both conserved end residues are part of each CDR3. The D gene is left open where the match is weak. For some rows the clone size is stated as once, few or many, or as a class when expanded; others skip it.

clone size: .; D gene: .; J gene: TRBJ2-5; V gene: TRBV4-1; CDR3 protein: CASSQEAPQETQYF; CDR3 DNA: TGCGCCAGCAGCCAAGAGGCACCTCAAGAGACCCAGTACTTC
clone size: .; D gene: TRBD1; J gene: TRBJ1-1; V gene: TRBV4-3; CDR3 protein: CASSQDPTGKTEAFF; CDR3 DNA: TGCGCCAGCAGCCAAGATCCGACAGGGAAGACTGAAGCTTTCTTT
clone size: .; D gene: .; J gene: TRBJ2-5; V gene: TRBV7-6; CDR3 protein: CASSPSVRGAGEETQYF; CDR3 DNA: TGTGCCAGCAGCCCTTCGGTACGGGGGGCAGGGGAAGAGACCCAGTACTTC
clone size: once; D gene: .; J gene: TRBJ1-4; V gene: TRBV5-1; CDR3 protein: CASSLVGGTNEKLFF; CDR3 DNA: TGCGCCAGCAGCTTGGTTGGGGGTACTAATGAAAAACTGTTTTTT
clone size: few; D gene: .; J gene: TRBJ1-5; V gene: TRBV10-3; CDR3 protein: CATNRDRDQPQHF; CDR3 DNA: TGTGCCACCAACAGGGATAGGGATCAGCCCCAGCATTTT
clone size: .; D gene: TRBD2; J gene: TRBJ2-4; V gene: TRBV4-3; CDR3 protein: CASSQGGAGADIQYF; CDR3 DNA: TGCGCCAGCAGCCAAGGAGGAGCGGGAGCGGACATTCAGTACTTC
clone size: once; D gene: .; J gene: TRBJ2-3; V gene: TRBV9; CDR3 protein: CASSASSGIGVGVTQYF; CDR3 DNA: TGTGCCAGCAGCGCATCCAGTGGGATCGGGGTAGGGGTTACGCAGTATTTT
clone size: .; D gene: .; J gene: TRBJ1-2; V gene: TRBV5-1; CDR3 protein: CASSYGTGADYGYTF; CDR3 DNA: TGCGCCAGCAGCTATGGAACCGGGGCTGACTATGGCTACACCTTC
clone size: once; D gene: .; J gene: TRBJ2-2; V gene: TRBV27; CDR3 protein: CASSLEAKTYTGELFF; CDR3 DNA: TGTGCCAGCAGCCTCGAAGCAAAAACTTACACCGGGGAGCTGTTTTTT
clone size: .; D gene: .; J gene: TRBJ1-4; V gene: TRBV2; CDR3 protein: CASSGAGREKLFF; CDR3 DNA: TGTGCCAGCAGTGGGGCGGGACGTGAAAAACTGTTTTTT
clone size: .; D gene: .; J gene: TRBJ1-1; V gene: TRBV7-9; CDR3 protein: CASTLDRHSFF; CDR3 DNA: TGTGCCAGCACCCTCGACAGGCATTCTTTCTTT
clone size: .; D gene: .; J gene: TRBJ1-1; V gene: TRBV27; CDR3 protein: CASGETDTEAFF; CDR3 DNA: TGTGCCAGCGGGGAGACAGACACTGAAGCCTTCTTT
clone size: .; D gene: TRBD1; J gene: TRBJ1-6; V gene: TRBV5-6; CDR3 protein: CASSLAQGTGRNSPLHF; CDR3 DNA: TGTGCCAGCAGCTTGGCCCAAGGGACAGGGCGGAATTCACCCCTCCACTTT
clone size: few; D gene: .; J gene: TRBJ2-7; V gene: TRBV18; CDR3 protein: CASSPLTNEQYF; CDR3 DNA: TGTGCCAGCTCACCACTCACCAACGAGCAGTACTTC
clone size: .; D gene: .; J gene: TRBJ1-3; V gene: TRBV7-7; CDR3 protein: CASSLGGPGNTIYF; CDR3 DNA: TGTGCCAGCAGCTTAGGGGGACCTGGAAACACCATATATTTT
clone size: .; D gene: .; J gene: TRBJ1-5; V gene: TRBV7-9; CDR3 protein: CASSPTGWQPQHF; CDR3 DNA: TGTGCCAGCAGCCCAACGGGTTGGCAGCCCCAGCATTTT
clone size: .; D gene: TRBD2; J gene: TRBJ2-3; V gene: TRBV5-6; CDR3 protein: CASSAGLGADTQYF; CDR3 DNA: TGTGCCAGCAGCGCCGGACTAGGAGCGGATACGCAGTATTTT
clone size: .; D gene: TRBD1; J gene: TRBJ2-3; V gene: TRBV2; CDR3 protein: CASSGWTGADTQYF; CDR3 DNA: TGTGCCAGCAGTGGATGGACAGGGGCAGATACGCAGTATTTT
clone size: .; D gene: TRBD1; J gene: TRBJ1-5; V gene: TRBV4-1; CDR3 protein: CASSQLQGYQPQHF; CDR3 DNA: TGCGCCAGCAGCCAGTTACAGGGGTATCAGCCCCAGCATTTT
clone size: .; D gene: .; J gene: TRBJ1-1; V gene: TRBV28; CDR3 protein: CASRVATEAFF; CDR3 DNA: TGTGCCAGCAGGGTGGCCACTGAAGCTTTCTTT
clone size: .; D gene: .; J gene: TRBJ2-1; V gene: TRBV11-1; CDR3 protein: CASNGRTVKDNEQFF; CDR3 DNA: TGTGCCAGCAACGGGCGGACAGTGAAAGACAATGAGCAGTTCTTC
clone size: .; D gene: .; J gene: TRBJ2-7; V gene: TRBV21-1; CDR3 protein: CASSKGLRGVVDEQYF; CDR3 DNA: TGTGCCAGCAGCAAAGGGCTTCGGGGGGTGGTGGACGAGCAGTACTTC
clone size: .; D gene: .; J gene: TRBJ2-7; V gene: TRBV5-6; CDR3 protein: CASNVEGTYEQYF; CDR3 DNA: TGTGCCAGCAACGTGGAGGGAACCTACGAGCAGTACTTC
clone size: .; D gene: TRBD1; J gene: TRBJ1-4; V gene: TRBV5-1; CDR3 protein: CASSTSGTGGIRGTNEKLFF; CDR3 DNA: TGCGCCAGCAGCACTTCCGGGACAGGGGGCATTCGGGGGACTAATGAAAAACTGTTTTTT
clone size: .; D gene: .; J gene: TRBJ2-3; V gene: TRBV6-5; CDR3 protein: CASSRRRRSTDTQYF; CDR3 DNA: TGTGCCAGCAGTCGCCGACGGAGGAGCACAGATACGCAGTATTTT
clone size: .; D gene: .; J gene: TRBJ2-5; V gene: TRBV5-6; CDR3 protein: CASSREQGGGETQYF; CDR3 DNA: TGTGCCAGCAGCCGAGAACAGGGCGGGGGAGAGACCCAGTACTTC